These 13 T cell receptor beta chains share one sample of origin, sequenced in a study of blood T cells in healthy people across ages. The authors ran a second PCR of 7 to 11 cycles using a sample-barcoded 5' primer and a J-beta primer mix. Using its own MiXCR run on the 5' RACE reads, TCRdb lists one record per CDR3 protein. The table has around 690,000 distinct CDR3 sequences, 58% seen once. The sample was blood. All receptors come from a man in his fifties or sixties in good health.

In this sample, this clonotype turned up a few times. The V call is TRBV7-2, the J call TRBJ1-4, with a tentative D call TRBD1 (5 bases). Trimming removed 5 bases at V and 0 bases at J, with 13 bases between. The length of the CDR3 is 16 residues. Germline CDR1 reads SGHTA; CDR2 reads FQGNSA. CDR3 nucleotides: TGTGCCAGCAGCGCCTCCAGGGCTGCAACTAATGAAAAACTGTTTTTT. Its protein product is CASSASRAATNEKLFF. The full variable domain, with the rest looked up from reference TRBV7-2 and TRBJ1-4, is GAGVSQSPSNKVTEKGKDVELRCDPISGHTALYWYRQSLGQGLEFLIYFQGNSAPDKSGLPSDRFSAERTGGSVSTLTIQRTQQEDSAVYLCASSASRAATNEKLFFGSGTQLSVL.

The V gene is TRBV5-6, the J gene TRBJ2-1; 9 nucleotides agree with TRBD1. The V gene end was trimmed by 1 base and the J gene end by 6 bases; junction bases not matched to a gene: 8. CDR1 is SGHDT, CDR2 YYEEEE, per germline. This CDR3 comprises 16 residues. The CDR3 region is CASSLLGTGRGNEQFF. CDR3 in DNA: TGTGCCAGCAGCTTGTTAGGGACAGGGCGAGGCAATGAGCAGTTCTTC.

This clonotype was seen just once. This sequence joins TRBV7-7 and TRBJ1-6; 10 bases are a match to TRBD1. There are 19 residues in the CDR3. Germline CDR1 is SSHAT and CDR2 is FNYEAQ (reference sequence). J lost 1 base, V lost 1 base, and 7 bases had no gene match. CDR3: CASSLDEGQGRSYNSPLHF. The CDR3 bases are TGTGCCAGCAGCTTAGATGAGGGACAGGGGCGATCCTATAATTCACCCCTCCACTTT.

About this clonotype itself: This clone may be a read error of a much larger clone one base away. V usage is TRBV6-5 and J usage is TRBJ2-3; 7 nucleotides align to TRBD1. CDR1 is MNHEY, CDR2 SVGAGI, per germline. This CDR3 contains 16 residues. Trimming at V came to 5 bases and at J to 4 bases, leaving 12 bases not matched to a gene. The CDR3, as DNA: TGTGCCAGCAGTCCATTCAGGGACAGCCACGCAGATACGCAGTATTTT. This codes for CASSPFRDSHADTQYF.

This sequence joins TRBV20-1 and TRBJ2-5; 11 bases agree with TRBD2. The CDR3 runs 17 residues. With 5 bases clipped from V and 11 bases from J, the junction kept 22 bases outside the gene matches. CDR1 is DFQATT and CDR2 is SNEGSKA in the germline V gene (reference sequence). The chain's CDR3 is CSAQASVLAGGNNEQYF. CDR3 nucleotides: TGCAGTGCTCAAGCGTCCGTCTTAGCGGGGGGGAACAATGAGCAGTACTTC.

This clonotype was seen a handful of times. The chain carries TRBV6-5 and TRBJ2-7, with D possibly being TRBD2 (5 bases). The CDR3 is made up of 13 amino acids. Trimming cost V 4 bases and J 7 bases, with 14 bases left between them. The germline V gene has CDR1 MNHEY and CDR2 SVGAGI. The CDR3 DNA sequence: TGTGCCAGCAGTTCCGACTATTTGGGGGAGCAGTACTTC. Residues: CASSSDYLGEQYF.

This clonotype was seen more than once but under ten times. The chain recombines TRBV6-5 with TRBJ2-5; 12 bases are shared with TRBD2. Germline values: CDR1 MNHEY, CDR2 SVGAGI. V lost 0 bases, J lost 2 bases, and 10 bases stayed unmatched. The CDR3 loop spans 19 amino acids. The CDR3 DNA is TGTGCCAGCAGTTACTCCGGGCGGGCTAGCGGGGGGGAACAAGAGACCCAGTACTTC. Its protein product is CASSYSGRASGGEQETQYF.

V usage is TRBV20-1 and J usage is TRBJ2-5; 10 bases align to TRBD1. The germline V gene encodes CDR1 DFQATT and CDR2 SNEGSKA (reference sequence). The CDR3 extends over 14 amino acids. With V trimmed by 6 bases and J by 2 bases, 6 bases remained unmatched. DNA for the CDR3: TGCAGTGCCACCGAGGGACAGGGGCAAGAGACCCAGTACTTC. It translates to CSATEGQGQETQYF.

The V gene is TRBV9, the J gene TRBJ1-1, with D uncertain. Germline CDR1 is SGDLS and CDR2 is YYNGEE. V was clipped by 0 bases and J by 5 bases, with 8 bases between them. The CDR3 runs 13 residues. The CDR3 coding sequence is TGTGCCAGCAGCGTAGCTAGGGAGACTGAAGCTTTCTTT. The encoded protein is CASSVARETEAFF.

This chain links TRBV3-1 with TRBJ1-5; unclear D gene. The V gene lost 0 bases and the J gene lost 3 bases, with 6 bases spanning the gap. Looked up from germline, CDR1 is LGHDT and CDR2 is YNNKEL (reference sequence). This CDR3 has 14 residues. The chain's CDR3 is CASSQDQFNQPQHF. DNA for the CDR3: TGTGCCAGCAGCCAAGATCAGTTCAATCAGCCCCAGCATTTT.

The chain combines TRBV10-3 with TRBJ1-1, with TRBD1 identical over 7 bases. Germline trimming cut 7 bases from V and 0 bases from J; bases unmatched to any gene: 20. Germline V gives CDR1 ENHRY, CDR2 SYGVKD. This CDR3 has 19 residues. This chain's CDR3 is CAITKDGAHGQVMNTEAFF. The CDR3 region has the DNA TGTGCCATCACCAAGGACGGCGCCCACGGACAGGTCATGAACACTGAAGCTTTCTTT.

The chain uses TRBV6-5 and TRBJ2-1, with 9 bases that match TRBD1. CDR1 MNHEY and CDR2 SVGAGI come from the germline V gene. This CDR3 region has 13 residues. Germline trimming cut 5 bases from V and 9 bases from J; bases unmatched to any gene: 5. The DNA for the CDR3 is TGTGCCAGCAGTGACGACAGGGGGAGTGAGCAGTTCTTC. It codes for CASSDDRGSEQFF.

This chain connects TRBV2 to TRBJ2-3; the D gene is possibly TRBD2 (5 bases). Germline CDR1 reads SNHLY; CDR2 reads FYNNEI. Trimming pared 6 bases from V and 6 bases from J, leaving 13 bases between. The CDR3 totals 13 residues. CDR3 nucleotide sequence: TGTGCCAGCAGCCGAAGGACGGGGGATACGCAGTATTTT. Its translation: CASSRRTGDTQYF.